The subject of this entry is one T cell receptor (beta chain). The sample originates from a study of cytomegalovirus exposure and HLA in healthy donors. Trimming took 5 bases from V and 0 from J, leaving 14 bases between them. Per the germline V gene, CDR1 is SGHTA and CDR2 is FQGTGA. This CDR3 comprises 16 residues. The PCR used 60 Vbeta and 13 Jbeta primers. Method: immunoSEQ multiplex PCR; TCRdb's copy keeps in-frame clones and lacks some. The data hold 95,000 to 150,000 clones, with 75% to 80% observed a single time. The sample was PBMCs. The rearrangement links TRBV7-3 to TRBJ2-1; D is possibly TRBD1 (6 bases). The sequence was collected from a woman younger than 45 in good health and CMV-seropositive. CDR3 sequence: CASSISGDTSYNEQFF. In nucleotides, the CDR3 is TGTGCCAGCAGCATATCCGGGGACACCTCCTACAATGAGCAGTTCTTC.